This entry features one T cell receptor beta chain sequence. CDR3 length equals 14 residues. The V end was cut by 0 bases, the J end by 6 bases, with 13 bases between. Germline-derived CDR1 and CDR2 are SGHKS and YYEKEE (reference sequence). The data belong to a study of T cells in narcolepsy. The assay was immunoSEQ multiplex PCR, and TCRdb's table has in-frame clones only and misses some. The sample lists approximately 25,000 clones; approximately 86% were seen once. The chain links TRBV5-5 to TRBJ2-7, with D uncertain. Input material: CD45RA- memory CD4+ T cells from PBMCs. The sequence was obtained from a human donor with narcolepsy. The CDR3 loop is CASSLDPLPGEQYF. For the CDR3, the DNA is TGTGCCAGCAGCTTGGACCCTCTCCCCGGCGAGCAGTACTTC.